This T cell receptor (beta chain) was found in a study of blood T cell repertoires in COVID-19 (dated by TCRdb to the early 2020s). Regarding the complete study: Samples covering the acute and convalescent phases of COVID-19 were provided by collaborators in the United States, Italy and Spain. The prospective study material was composed of cDNA or gDNA derived from T cells, B-cell-depleted T cells, or PBMCs. Subjects who had been exposed to COVID-19, were actively infected with it, or had recovered from it provided the deeply sampled blood TCRbeta repertoires that made up the dataset. The repertoires were released in a freely available public database intended as a resource for research on the immune response to SARS-CoV-2. Samples came from the ongoing ImmuneRACE study (first 160 participants) plus 1,254 subjects from 6 global collaborators. A de-identified subject ID, COVID-19 status, age in years and sex were almost always included in the sample metadata. Where available, HLA class I and class II types were obtained from metadata supplied by the sample provider rather than from assay-based typing.

On this clone itself: This clone's antigen is unknown. No qualities accompany the bases; no much larger clone lies one base away.

Participants in the prospective study were aged roughly 18 to 100 years, lived in about two dozen United States geographic areas, and enrolled through a virtual design. Cohort assignment in the prospective study relied on participant-reported clinical history from a screening survey and a study questionnaire. Recovered participants in ImmuneRACE Cohort 3 were defined as having two consecutive negative NP/OP PCR tests, clearance from a healthcare professional, or resolution of symptoms. In the prospective study, whole blood, serum and a nasopharyngeal or oropharyngeal swab were collected from each participant by mobile phlebotomists. Over a roughly 2-month period, participants in the prospective study had the option of providing additional blood draws and questionnaires. Before DNA extraction, prospective study blood samples were shipped either frozen or at room temperature. General findings and caveats noted by the study authors: The amount of clinical and demographic metadata varied by source and participant and was provided uncurated.

TCRbeta CDR3 regions were amplified from genomic DNA by means of the immunoSEQ Assay, a bias-controlled multiplex PCR. The source study handled its data this way. The number of nucleated cells in each sample was estimated by amplification of reference gene primers within the assay. Sequence reads were collapsed and filtered to measure the absolute abundance of every unique TCRbeta CDR3 rearrangement. For each sample, productive Simpson clonality was calculated as the square root of Simpson's diversity index across productive rearrangements. The immuneACCESS repertoire file appears here via TCRdb, limited to in-frame rearrangements. These files lack a portion of the clones; in checked studies, under half of the deficit traces to unresolved V genes, and the cause of the others is not known. V and J calls and clone size are copied from that table; D and trimming were computed from the DNA. The sample table lists around 150,000 clones, 80% of them with a count of one. The top ten clones comprise roughly 3.5% of the sample.

From a lookup of the germline V gene, CDR1 and CDR2 are KGHDR and SFDVKD. Inclusive of the bounding cysteine and phenylalanine, the CDR3 is 11 residues long. Only CDR3 DNA is held: 33 bases, read in frame from base 1. V is shortened by 7 bases, J by 7 bases, and the region joining them spans 7 bases. This sequence was found in a woman in her sixties or seventies who had recovered from COVID-19. Specimen: PBMCs or T cells enriched from blood (not recorded which). The V and J segments used are TRBV24-1 and TRBJ1-3, with the D gene not clear enough to name. The CDR3 protein: CATRSRNTIYF. The nucleotides are TGTGCCACCAGGAGTCGGAACACCATATATTTT.